The text below deals with one TCR beta chain. The data stem from a study of blood T cell repertoires in COVID-19. Overall study context: Sites in the United States, Italy and Spain provided acute and convalescent COVID-19 samples. PBMCs, B-cell-depleted T cells, or T cells were the source of the cDNA or gDNA that made up the material.

As processed by the authors: Amplification of reference gene primers provided the estimated nucleated cell counts. Measured with immunoSEQ multiplex PCR; TCRdb has only the in-frame clones, and not every one. The V and J calls and clone size are taken from that table; D and trimming were inferred from the DNA. The sample records some 300,000 clones, 87% being singletons. The CDR3 is made up of 15 amino acids. Germline-derived CDR1 and CDR2 are SGHVS and FQNEAQ. V was clipped by 2 bases and J by 2 bases, with 11 bases between them. The rearrangement links TRBV7-8 to TRBJ2-3; TRBD2 might be the D (6 bases). Sequenced input: peripheral blood. The source is a man aged 18-30 years with active or convalescent COVID-19. The CDR3 region is CASSLRDFATDTQYF. CDR3 sequence (DNA): TGTGCCAGCAGCTTACGGGACTTTGCCACAGATACGCAGTATTTT. Together with reference TRBV7-8 and TRBJ2-3, the CDR3 gives the full variable domain: GAGVSQSPRYKVAKRGQDVALRCDPISGHVSLFWYQQALGQGPEFLTYFQNEAQLDKSGLPSDRFFAERPEGSVSTLKIQRTQQEDSAVYLCASSLRDFATDTQYFGPGTRLTVL.